The subject of this entry is one TCR beta chain. The antigen is undetermined. Using immunoSEQ multiplex PCR, the repertoire was profiled, and TCRdb retains in-frame clones only, with some absent. The sample consists of 110,000 to 150,000 clones, over 85% of them appearing once. These data originate in a study of T cell responses to AZD1222 COVID-19 vaccine. The study, taken as a whole, reports: Spike was spanned by vaccine-associated CD4 TCRs, which were dominant at 160-218 and 743-854. Repertoires in all cases were sampled only once the peak T cell response had passed. Close to half of all spike-specific TCRs reportedly target regions of the variants that are unmutated. Donors were mostly white British, more females; clonal diversity possibly underestimated.

Trimming cost V 5 bases and J 2 bases; bases outside gene matches: 4. The germline V gene has CDR1 SGHRS and CDR2 YFSETQ. The CDR3 totals 15 residues. The sample consisted of peripheral blood, taken on day 0 of AZD1222 vaccination. This chain joins TRBV5-1 and TRBJ2-1, with 10 positions matching TRBD2. The TCR sequence derives from an adult in good health. DNA of the CDR3: TGCGCCAGCAGTCTAGCGGGAGCTGCCTACAATGAGCAGTTCTTC. This sequence encodes CASSLAGAAYNEQFF.